These 10 T cell receptor beta chains originate from one sample sequenced in a study of T cell responses to AZD1222 COVID-19 vaccine. Method: immunoSEQ multiplex PCR; TCRdb's copy keeps in-frame clones and lacks some. Seen here are 90,000 to 120,000 clones, 80% to 95% observed once, and the top ten hold approximately 1.2%. Source: peripheral blood, taken on day 0 of AZD1222 vaccination. Receptors originate from an adult in good health.

The chain joins TRBV7-2 to TRBJ1-1; D gene unclear. Germline loops: CDR1 SGHTA, CDR2 FQGNSA. This CDR3 has 15 residues. Between the trimmed V and J ends, which lost 1 base and 0 bases, there was a span of 9 bases. CDR3 amino acids: CASSLGSTLNTEAFF. In DNA, the CDR3 is TGTGCCAGCAGCTTAGGGAGTACTCTGAACACTGAAGCTTTCTTT.

The chain carries TRBV7-3 and TRBJ2-5; the D gene could be TRBD1 or TRBD2 (5 bases each). Germline V gene data show CDR1 as SGHTA and CDR2 as FQGTGA. The CDR3 length is 13 residues. Trimming took off 3 bases at V and 4 bases at J, with 9 bases between the two ends. Written as DNA, the CDR3 is TGTGCCAGCAGCTTGGGACCAGGAGAGACCCAGTACTTC. This sequence encodes CASSLGPGETQYF.

This clone came up once. This rearrangement joins TRBV19 to TRBJ2-1; D not certain. Trimming cost V 3 bases and J 0 bases, with 12 bases left between them. The CDR3 is 16 amino acids. Germline-derived CDR1 and CDR2 are LNHDA and SQIVND (reference sequence). The CDR3 bases are TGTGCCAGTAGTATCGTGAGCCCGAGCTCCTACAATGAGCAGTTCTTC. This translates into CASSIVSPSSYNEQFF.

The chain recombines TRBV19 with TRBJ2-3; possibly TRBD2 for D (6 bases). This CDR3 spans 13 amino acids. V dropped 9 bases and J dropped 6 bases, with 16 bases sitting between them. Germline lookup yields CDR1 LNHDA and CDR2 SQIVND (reference sequence). DNA of the CDR3: TGTGCCAGCTCCGGGACTTTTGTCGATACGCAGTATTTT. This sequence encodes CASSGTFVDTQYF.

This rearrangement joins TRBV27 to TRBJ1-2, with 11 bases fitting TRBD1. Unmatched junction bases numbered 5, after V lost 2 bases and J lost 6 bases. The CDR3 has 15 residues. Germline V gene lookup returns CDR1 MNHEY and CDR2 SMNVEV (reference sequence). CDR3 in amino acids: CASSLVDRGRDGYTF. CDR3 sequence (DNA): TGTGCCAGCAGTTTAGTGGACAGGGGGCGGGATGGCTACACCTTC.

The chain has TRBV28 and TRBJ2-5; no definite D call. V lost 5 bases, J lost 4 bases, and 14 bases lay in between. The CDR3 extends over 14 amino acids. Germline loops: CDR1 MDHEN, CDR2 SYDVKM. DNA for the CDR3: TGTGCCAGCAGTCCCCGACCTCTGGGAGAGACCCAGTACTTC. Translating gives CASSPRPLGETQYF.

The rearrangement uses TRBV3-1 (or the pseudogene TRBV3-2) and TRBJ1-1; D is possibly TRBD1 (5 bases). Germline V CDR1 and CDR2: LGHDT, YNNKEL (reference sequence). Trimming took 0 bases from V and 1 from J, leaving 15 bases between them. CDR3 length: 17 residues. The DNA of the CDR3 is TGTGCCAGCAGCCAAGAGAAGGGGAAAGGCAGGAACACTGAAGCTTTCTTT. This codes for CASSQEKGKGRNTEAFF.

The V call is TRBV2, the J call TRBJ1-2; possibly TRBD1 for D (5 bases). Germline V gene sequence: CDR1 SNHLY, CDR2 FYNNEI. This CDR3 contains 13 residues. V shed 3 bases and J shed 8 bases, with 13 bases lying between them. Written as DNA, the CDR3 is TGTGCCAGCAGTGAGGGCAGCTGGGGGGGCTACACCTTC. Translating gives CASSEGSWGGYTF.

The genes are TRBV4-2 and TRBJ2-7, with 8 bases fitting TRBD1. This CDR3 is built from 15 residues. Germline loops: CDR1 LGHNA, CDR2 YNFKEQ. J lost 6 bases, V lost 0 bases, and 7 bases had no gene match. The CDR3 is CASSQEPDRVTEQYF. DNA for the CDR3: TGTGCCAGCAGCCAAGAGCCGGACAGGGTGACCGAGCAGTACTTC.

The V gene is TRBV2, the J gene TRBJ1-3, with D hard to call. The CDR3 runs to 15 residues. The V end lost 8 bases, the J end lost 0 bases, and 14 bases lay between the germline ends. The germline V gene has CDR1 SNHLY and CDR2 FYNNEI. CDR3 bases: TGTGCCAGCTGTGTGACTCGAAACTCTGGAAACACCATATATTTT. It specifies CASCVTRNSGNTIYF.